This T cell receptor (beta chain) was sequenced in a study of T-cell memory formation after mild COVID-19. Looking at the study overall: TCR clusters were mostly donor specific.

TCRdb independently ran MiXCR on the 5' RACE reads; one entry per CDR3 protein. The table records fewer than 650,000 distinct CDR3 sequences, roughly a sixth of them present only once. This clonotype was counted between two and nine times. The target antigen is unknown. Overall study findings and caveats: Later expanders leaned CD4+, whereas day 15 to 85 contracting clones were balanced CD4/CD8.

Between the trimmed V and J ends, which lost 1 base and 1 base, there was a span of 11 bases. The CDR3 is 15 residues long. From germline, CDR1 is LGHNA and CDR2 YNFKEQ. Input material: PBMCs or a T cell subset sorted from them (not recorded which). This receptor was identified in an adult woman who had mild COVID-19 (a few samples of this study predate the infection). Cell type and time point are not known. The chain employs TRBV4-2 and TRBJ2-7; D is undetermined. CDR3 sequence: CASSQAGRLSYEQYF. CDR3 in DNA: TGTGCCAGCAGCCAAGCTGGCAGGCTATCCTACGAGCAGTACTTC.